Following are 25 T cell receptor beta chains from one sample sequenced in a study of blood T cell repertoires in COVID-19 (dated by TCRdb to 2019 to 2021). The protocol used for the library was the immunoSEQ multiplex PCR assay. TCRdb provides this immuneACCESS table in a form limited to in-frame rearrangements. Some clones are lacking; in checked studies, under half of them reflect an unresolved V gene, and why the rest are absent is not known. This sample is represented by a few hundred thousand clones; approximately 88% of them were singletons. Roughly 3% of the sample is taken by the ten largest. The sequencing input was PBMCs or T cells enriched from blood (not recorded which). The receptors derive from a woman aged 40 to 50 who had been exposed to COVID-19.

The V gene is TRBV28, the J gene TRBJ2-3; D call uncertain. Germline CDR1 reads MDHEN; CDR2 reads SYDVKM. V gave up 1 base and J gave up 3 bases, with 5 bases separating them. The CDR3 totals 13 residues. The CDR3 spells CASSLLRTDTQYF. Here the CDR3 DNA reads TGTGCCAGCAGTTTATTGCGGACAGATACGCAGTATTTT.

The chain has TRBV4-2 and TRBJ1-4; D call uncertain. V lost 4 bases and J 0 bases, leaving 15 bases between the germline ends. In germline, CDR1 is LGHNA, CDR2 YNFKEQ. The CDR3 contains 17 residues. In DNA form, the CDR3 reads TGTGCCAGCAGCCGTAACCCCCTGGGAGCAACTAATGAAAAACTGTTTTTT. It encodes CASSRNPLGATNEKLFF.

The chain couples TRBV5-4 to TRBJ1-2, with D possibly matching TRBD1 (5 bases). The CDR3 has 15 amino acids. From germline, CDR1 is SGHNT and CDR2 YYREEE (reference sequence). The V end was cut by 2 bases, the J end by 2 bases, with 13 bases between. In DNA, the CDR3 is TGTGCCAGCAGCTTCGCCGACAGAAGCAACTATGGCTACACCTTC. Translated, it gives CASSFADRSNYGYTF.

The genes are TRBV11-3 and TRBJ2-5; the D gene is possibly TRBD1 (6 bases). Germline V gives CDR1 SGHNT, CDR2 YENEEA. The length of the CDR3 is 14 residues. V was clipped by 5 bases and J by 3 bases, with 13 bases between them. The chain's CDR3 is CASSQPGQEETQYF. Written as DNA, the CDR3 is TGTGCCAGCAGCCAGCCGGGACAAGAAGAGACCCAGTACTTC.

This CDR3 reads CASSRQGGILYGYTF. The CDR3 nucleotides read TGTGCCAGCAGTCGCCAGGGGGGAATCCTCTATGGCTACACCTTC. This chain links TRBV5-4 with TRBJ1-2; 7 nucleotides match TRBD1. The CDR3 sequence is 15 residues long. Trimming took 5 bases from V and 4 from J; bases not matched to a gene: 11. CDR1 is SGHNT, CDR2 YYREEE, per germline (reference sequence).

V and J are TRBV24-1 and TRBJ1-2; weak D call: TRBD1 (5 bases). The CDR3 totals 11 residues. CDR1 and CDR2 (germline): KGHDR, SFDVKD. V dropped 7 bases and J dropped 6 bases, with 8 bases sitting between them. CDR3 DNA: TGTGCCACCAGAGGGGCGGATGGCTACACCTTC. This gives the protein CATRGADGYTF.

Concerning this clone: Relative to the germline gene, one junction end is altered; a read error may explain this. The chain recombines TRBV5-1 with TRBJ2-1; weak D call: TRBD2 (5 bases). Germline assignment: CDR1 SGHRS and CDR2 YFSETQ. This CDR3 contains 16 residues. The CDR3: CASSLVSSRGINEQFF. The CDR3 nucleotides read TGTGCCAGCAGCTTGGTTTCCTCAAGAGGGATCAATGAGCAGTTCTTC.

This clone has a single count. The rearrangement joins TRBV15 to TRBJ1-1, with TRBD1 identical over 10 bases. V was pared by 4 bases and J by 4 bases, with 6 bases of the junction left unmatched. From germline, CDR1 is LNHNV and CDR2 YYDKDF (reference sequence). This CDR3 has 15 amino acids. CDR3 DNA sequence: TGTGCCACCAGCACTCGGACAGGGGGAATCACTGAAGCTTTCTTT. Amino acid sequence: CATSTRTGGITEAFF. The whole variable domain, remainder taken from reference TRBV15 and TRBJ1-1, is DAMVIQNPRYQVTQFGKPVTLSCSQTLNHNVMYWYQQKSSQAPKLLFHYYDKDFNNEADTPDNFQSRRPNTSFCFLDIRSPGLGDTAMYLCATSTRTGGITEAFFGQGTRLTVV.

CDR3: CASSYSTGTRNQPQHF. CDR3 coding DNA: TGTGCCAGCAGTTACTCGACAGGGACGAGGAATCAGCCCCAGCATTTT. The V gene is TRBV6-2 or TRBV6-3, the J gene TRBJ1-5; TRBD1 matches at 7 bases. With V trimmed by 0 bases and J by 4 bases, 6 bases remained unmatched. Per the germline V gene, CDR1 is MNHEY and CDR2 is SVGEGT. This CDR3 contains 16 residues.

This chain joins TRBV18 and TRBJ2-7; 11 bases are shared with TRBD2. Unmatched junction bases numbered 6, after V lost 0 bases and J lost 5 bases. This CDR3 contains 16 residues. Germline V CDR1 and CDR2: KGHSH, LQKENI. In DNA, the CDR3 is TGTGCCAGCTCACCACCGGGGGCTAGCGGGGGGAACGAGCAGTACTTC. Translating it yields CASSPPGASGGNEQYF.

The CDR3 region is CSVRGLLSGNTIYF. The CDR3 nucleotides are TGCAGCGTCCGCGGACTGCTCTCTGGAAACACCATATATTTT. The rearrangement uses TRBV29-1 and TRBJ1-3; no firm D call. CDR1 SQVTM and CDR2 ANQGSEA come from the germline V gene. V lost 6 bases and J 0 bases, leaving 12 bases between the germline ends. There are 14 residues in the CDR3.

The V gene is TRBV30, the J gene TRBJ1-3; the match to TRBD1 covers 10 bases. The CDR3 contains 15 residues. Per germline, CDR1 GTSNPN and CDR2 SVGIG (reference sequence). V was clipped by 2 bases and J by 4 bases; unmatched bases: 5. CDR3 DNA sequence: TGTGCCTGGAGTATGACAGGGGGCTCGGGAAACACCATATATTTT. Translating it yields CAWSMTGGSGNTIYF. The entire variable domain, with the rest obtained from reference TRBV30 and TRBJ1-3, is as follows: SQTIHQWPATLVQPVGSPLSLECTVEGTSNPNLYWYRQAAGRGLQLLFYSVGIGQISSEVPQNLSASRPQDRQFILSSKKLLLSDSGFYLCAWSMTGGSGNTIYFGEGSWLTVV.

CDR3 in DNA: TGTGCCAGTATGAGACAGGGTCTTGAAAAACTGTTTTTT. Amino acids: CASMRQGLEKLFF. The chain carries TRBV19 and TRBJ1-4; 7 positions agree with TRBD1. Looked up from germline, CDR1 is LNHDA and CDR2 is SQIVND (reference sequence). Trimming at V came to 7 bases and at J to 7 bases, leaving 6 bases not matched to a gene. The CDR3 has 13 residues.

The J gene is TRBJ1-6, the V gene TRBV3-1 (or the pseudogene TRBV3-2), with D tentatively TRBD1 (6 bases). This CDR3 is built from 13 residues. Germline values: CDR1 LGHDT, CDR2 YNNKEL (reference sequence). V shed 3 bases and J shed 7 bases, with 7 bases lying between them. CDR3 DNA: TGTGCCAGCAGCCAGGGGGCGAATTCACCCCTCCACTTT. Translation: CASSQGANSPLHF.

The chain employs TRBV7-9 and TRBJ1-1; 7 bases agree with TRBD1. The CDR3 totals 14 residues. The V gene end was trimmed by 6 bases and the J gene end by 2 bases; junction bases not matched to a gene: 6. Per the germline V gene, CDR1 is SEHNR and CDR2 is FQNEAQ (reference sequence). This CDR3 reads CASRRQGPNTEAFF. The CDR3 region has the DNA TGTGCCAGCAGGAGACAGGGCCCAAACACTGAAGCTTTCTTT.

The chain is built from TRBV7-8 and TRBJ2-7; TRBD1 matches 7 bases. Germline V CDR1 and CDR2: SGHVS, FQNEAQ. The V segment lost 4 bases and the J segment 2 bases; nucleotides outside the gene matches: 14. The CDR3 contains 17 residues. The CDR3 region is CASSYLDIRGTTYEQYF. DNA of the CDR3: TGTGCCAGCAGCTACCTAGATATCAGGGGGACGACCTACGAGCAGTACTTC.

This chain joins TRBV19 and TRBJ1-2, with D tentatively TRBD1 (6 bases). Trimming pared 9 bases from V and 7 bases from J, leaving 21 bases between. Germline V gene data show CDR1 as LNHDA and CDR2 as SQIVND (reference sequence). The CDR3 sequence is 14 residues long. CDR3 region: CASRPGRGARGYTF. The CDR3 DNA reads as TGTGCCAGCCGCCCCGGGCGGGGGGCGCGTGGCTACACCTTC. Combining the CDR3 with reference TRBV19 and TRBJ1-2 gives the whole variable domain DGGITQSPKYLFRKEGQNVTLSCEQNLNHDAMYWYRQDPGQGLRLIYYSQIVNDFQKGDIAEGYSVSREKKESFPLTVTSAQKNPTAFYLCASRPGRGARGYTFGSGTRLTVV.

This clone occurred a few times. V gene TRBV28 combines with J gene TRBJ1-4; tentatively, D is TRBD1 (6 bases). Germline CDR1 MDHEN, CDR2 SYDVKM. Between the trimmed V and J ends, which lost 3 bases and 0 bases, there was a span of 8 bases. This CDR3 spans 15 amino acids. The CDR3 region has the DNA TGTGCCAGCAGTTTCAGGACAGCAACTAATGAAAAACTGTTTTTT. Protein sequence: CASSFRTATNEKLFF.

V gene TRBV28 combines with J gene TRBJ1-1, with TRBD1 matching 8 bases. CDR3 length: 14 amino acids. Looked up from germline, CDR1 is MDHEN and CDR2 is SYDVKM. V lost 5 bases, J lost 8 bases, and 10 bases stayed unmatched. The CDR3 here is CASSPTDRGTEAFF. CDR3 coding DNA: TGTGCCAGCAGTCCCACCGACAGGGGAACGGAAGCTTTCTTT.

The chain is built from TRBV6-5 and TRBJ2-2, with D possibly TRBD1 on 6 matching bases. Deletions cut 7 bases from V and 0 bases from J, with 12 bases between. This CDR3 has 15 residues. Germline CDR1 MNHEY, CDR2 SVGAGI. CDR3 nucleotides: TGTGCCAGCACTAGGGGGACGCCGAACACCGGGGAGCTGTTTTTT. Protein product: CASTRGTPNTGELFF.

The chain joins TRBV27 to TRBJ2-7; 8 bases are a match to TRBD2. V was clipped by 3 bases and J by 7 bases; unmatched bases: 8. This CDR3 contains 14 residues. Germline values: CDR1 MNHEY, CDR2 SMNVEV (reference sequence). The CDR3: CASSFTGGANEQYF. Written as DNA, the CDR3 is TGTGCCAGCAGTTTTACCGGGGGGGCAAATGAGCAGTACTTC.

This clone was counted only a few times. V gene TRBV5-6 combines with J gene TRBJ1-2; unclear D gene. Trimming took off 0 bases at V and 5 bases at J, with 11 bases between the two ends. Per germline, CDR1 SGHDT and CDR2 YYEEEE. This CDR3 contains 14 residues. The CDR3 DNA reads TGTGCCAGCAGCTTGGGGACCCGGGGTTATGGCTACACCTTC. Its translation is CASSLGTRGYGYTF.

V gene TRBV7-4 combines with J gene TRBJ2-3; D gene unclear. V was pared by 8 bases and J by 6 bases, with 9 bases between. The CDR3 totals 11 residues. Germline values: CDR1 SGHVT, CDR2 SQSDAQ. CDR3 in amino acids: CASFLLDTQYF. DNA for the CDR3: TGTGCCAGCTTTCTCCTCGATACGCAGTATTTT.

The chain couples TRBV14 to TRBJ1-3; no firm D call. The ends were cut back, 0 bases at V and 2 bases at J, with 11 bases in the middle. Germline CDR1 reads SGHDN; CDR2 reads FVKESK. This CDR3 spans 16 amino acids. The CDR3 DNA sequence: TGTGCCAGCAGCCAAGATCGGTGGAGGACTGGAAACACCATATATTTT. Its protein product is CASSQDRWRTGNTIYF.

The sample holds one count of this clone. The chain recombines TRBV19 with TRBJ1-1; no clear D gene. CDR3 length: 12 residues. V lost 3 bases, J lost 2 bases, and 4 bases lay in between. Per germline, CDR1 LNHDA and CDR2 SQIVND (reference sequence). CDR3 bases: TGTGCCAGTAGTATCGGTAACACTGAAGCTTTCTTT. Its translation: CASSIGNTEAFF.